Listed here are 16 T cell receptor beta chains from one sample, sequenced in a study of blood T cells in healthy people across ages. Sample-barcoded 5' priming and a J-beta primer mix drove a second PCR of roughly 6 to 12 cycles. Each CDR3 protein gets one entry after TCRdb re-called the 5' RACE reads with MiXCR. Among roughly 700,000 distinct CDR3 sequences listed, about a third were seen once. Input material: blood. The source of these receptors is a woman of 80 years or more in good health.

In this sample, this clonotype turned up many times. V gene TRBV12-3 or TRBV12-4 combines with J gene TRBJ2-7, with TRBD2 matching 10 bases. The CDR3 totals 16 residues. V lost 3 bases, J lost 0 bases, and 5 bases stayed unmatched. The CDR3: CASSFGSGGASYEQYF. CDR3 nucleotides: TGTGCCAGCAGTTTTGGGAGCGGGGGGGCCTCCTACGAGCAGTACTTC.

Remarks on this clonotype: One junction end disagrees with the germline gene, perhaps due to a read error. This chain uses TRBV7-8 with TRBJ2-2, with 10 bases identical to TRBD2. The CDR3 totals 14 residues. The V gene's germline CDR1 is SGHVS and CDR2 FQNEAQ. The CDR3 sequence: CASSSLAGFGELFF. As DNA, the CDR3 is TGTGCCAGCAGCTCACTAGCGGGGTTTGGGGAACTGTTTTTT.

This clonotype was seen more than once but under ten times. This chain joins TRBV20-1 and TRBJ2-5, with D hard to call. Germline-derived CDR1 and CDR2 are DFQATT and SNEGSKA (reference sequence). The V and J ends lost 0 bases and 0 bases respectively, with 5 bases between them. The CDR3 sequence is 13 residues long. The CDR3 loop is CSARDKYQETQYF. The CDR3 DNA sequence: TGCAGTGCTAGAGATAAGTACCAAGAGACCCAGTACTTC.

As to this clonotype: With a much larger clone just one base away, this may be a read error. V and J are TRBV20-1 and TRBJ2-1; possible D gene TRBD1, 7 bases. The CDR3 length is 17 residues. Per germline, CDR1 DFQATT and CDR2 SNEGSKA (reference sequence). V lost 5 bases, J lost 4 bases, and 24 bases lay in between. CDR3 nucleotides: TGCAGTGCTCCACCCCTAGCGAGGGGGCTTGAATACAATGAGCAGTTCTTC. Translating gives CSAPPLARGLEYNEQFF.

This clonotype was counted ten times or more. The chain employs TRBV7-2 and TRBJ2-1, with D possibly being TRBD1 (6 bases). The CDR3 is 16 residues long. Germline V gives CDR1 SGHTA, CDR2 FQGNSA. Trimming shortened V by 1 base and J by 4 bases, and 14 bases separated the two germline ends. For the CDR3, the DNA is TGTGCCAGCAGCTTAGTGGGCGCAGGGGTTTACAATGAGCAGTTCTTC. It specifies CASSLVGAGVYNEQFF.

This clonotype was recorded at least ten times. The J gene is TRBJ2-5, the V gene TRBV6-1; D unclear. This CDR3 has 15 amino acids. Germline CDR1 is MNHNS and CDR2 is SASEGT. V lost 5 bases and J lost 5, with 18 bases in between. The CDR3 loop is CASSLDLHRGETQYF. In nucleotides, the CDR3 is TGTGCCAGCAGTCTAGATTTACATCGAGGCGAGACCCAGTACTTC.

Comment on this clonotype: One end of the junction is discordant with germline, which a read error may explain. The chain recombines TRBV2 with TRBJ2-5; 10 bases map to TRBD2. CDR1 SNHLY and CDR2 FYNNEI come from the germline V gene. The CDR3 has 15 amino acids. The CDR3 sequence: CASSETRGSGLALPF. CDR3 DNA: TGTGCCAGCAGTGAAACTAGGGGCTCGGGACTAGCGCTTCCCTTC. The full variable domain, completed using reference TRBV2 and TRBJ2-5, is EPEVTQTPSHQVTQMGQEVILRCVPISNHLYFYWYRQILGQKVEFLVSFYNNEISEKSEIFDDQFSVERPDGSNFTLKIRSTKLEDSAMYFCASSETRGSGLALPFGPGTRLLVL.

This clonotype was recorded at least ten times. This chain joins TRBV12-5 and TRBJ2-5, with D maybe TRBD1 (6 bases). Trimming stripped 6 bases from V and 4 bases from J, with 12 bases between. This CDR3 is 13 amino acids long. CDR1 and CDR2 (germline): LGHNT, FRNRAP. The CDR3 coding sequence is TGTGCTAGTGGCCAAACAGGGAGAGAGACCCAGTACTTC. This translates into CASGQTGRETQYF.

The CDR3 loop is CASSLPGDNEQFF. The CDR3 DNA reads TGTGCCAGCAGTTTACCAGGGGACAATGAGCAGTTCTTC. The V gene is TRBV27, the J gene TRBJ2-1; weak D call: TRBD1 (6 bases). CDR1 MNHEY and CDR2 SMNVEV come from the germline V gene (reference sequence). The V end lost 2 bases, the J end lost 5 bases, and 7 bases lay between the germline ends. The CDR3 runs 13 residues.

This clonotype has at least ten counts. The chain is built from TRBV7-9 and TRBJ2-7, with 12 nucleotides matching TRBD1. With V trimmed by 3 bases and J by 3 bases, 6 bases remained unmatched. The germline gives CDR1 SEHNR, CDR2 FQNEAQ (reference sequence). The CDR3 spans 16 residues. The CDR3 sequence is CASSFTGQGAGYEQYF. CDR3 bases: TGTGCCAGCAGCTTTACGGGACAGGGGGCCGGCTACGAGCAGTACTTC.

This clonotype was seen many times. The J gene is TRBJ2-7, the V gene TRBV5-1; 10 nucleotides line up with TRBD2. Per germline, CDR1 SGHRS and CDR2 YFSETQ. The CDR3 is 16 residues long. The trim removed 4 bases at V and 0 bases at J, leaving 7 bases unmatched. CDR3: CASSPDSSGGSYEQYF. For the CDR3, the DNA is TGCGCCAGCAGCCCCGACTCTAGCGGGGGCTCCTACGAGCAGTACTTC. The variable domain in full, completed from reference TRBV5-1 and TRBJ2-7, reads KAGVTQTPRYLIKTRGQQVTLSCSPISGHRSVSWYQQTPGQGLQFLFEYFSETQRNKGNFPGRFSGRQFSNSRSEMNVSTLELGDSALYLCASSPDSSGGSYEQYFGPGTRLTVT.

This clonotype was recorded many times. The V and J genes are TRBV5-1 and TRBJ1-1; D is ambiguous. Trimming shortened V by 7 bases and J by 4 bases, and 14 bases separated the two germline ends. The length of the CDR3 is 13 residues. Germline V lookup: CDR1 SGHRS, CDR2 YFSETQ. CDR3 bases: TGCGCCAGCCTTCGGACGGGCGGCACTGAAGCTTTCTTT. This gives the protein CASLRTGGTEAFF.

A remark on this clonotype: Possible read error: a much larger clone is one base away. The genes are TRBV7-2 and TRBJ2-1; TRBD2 aligns across 8 bases. Germline lookup yields CDR1 SGHTA and CDR2 FQGNSA. The CDR3 is 13 amino acids. In nucleotides, the CDR3 is TGTGCCAGCAGCGTAGCGGGGATAGAGACCCAGTTCTTC. It translates to CASSVAGIETQFF.

This chain joins TRBV4-2 and TRBJ1-6; no definite D call. CDR1 and CDR2 (germline): LGHNA, YNFKEQ. This CDR3 region has 15 residues. The germline V and J ends were trimmed by 2 bases and 7 bases, with 12 bases remaining between them. The CDR3 is CASSQWGAENSPLHF. CDR3 in DNA: TGTGCCAGCAGCCAATGGGGAGCAGAGAATTCACCCCTCCACTTT.

This clonotype was recorded at least ten times. The V call is TRBV12-3 or TRBV12-4, the J call TRBJ2-7; 11 bases map to TRBD2. V lost 7 bases, J lost 4 bases, and 6 bases stayed unmatched. The CDR3 has 14 residues. CDR3 sequence (DNA): TGTGCCAGCACTAGCGGGGGGTTGTTTTACGAGCAGTACTTC. This translates into CASTSGGLFYEQYF.

Only a few counts were recorded for this clonotype. Being one base from a much bigger clone, this may be a read error. This chain connects TRBV7-2 to TRBJ2-7, with a weak D call TRBD2 (5 bases). Germline assignment: CDR1 SGHTA and CDR2 FQGNSA. V lost 4 bases to trimming and J lost 7 bases, with 17 bases between them. This CDR3 has 14 residues. Here the CDR3 DNA reads TGTGCCAGCAGCTCCGGACCCGCCGGGAATGAGCAGTACTTC. This encodes CASSSGPAGNEQYF.